This TCR beta chain was captured in a study of cytomegalovirus exposure and HLA in healthy donors. Study details: HLA-typed donors were the source of about 85 million unique TCRs, which an early data release held.

The CDR3 consists of 15 residues. The germline gives CDR1 ENHRY, CDR2 SYGVKD. Losses at the gene ends were 6 bases for V and 4 bases for J; bases not matched to a gene: 9. General study findings and limits: In a later analysis, V- and J-gene trimming of beta chains associated with a DCLRE1C missense variant, replicated independently. Sequencing had likely introduced a cluster of highly shared sequence variants as an artifact. Listed as cytomegalovirus-associated were over 150 TCR beta chains.

The PCR made use of 60 Vbeta and 13 Jbeta primers. Clones were sequenced by immunoSEQ multiplex PCR, and TCRdb holds only the in-frame ones, with some missing. The sample has 130,000 to 150,000 clones, 76% seen once. Of note for this clone: Its target is not known.

This TCR derives from a man aged 18 to 30 in good health and CMV-seronegative. The chain joins TRBV10-3 to TRBJ1-1; TRBD1 matches at 9 bases. The sequencing input was PBMCs. CDR3 sequence: CAIRKQGAGSTEAFF. Written as DNA, the CDR3 is TGTGCCATCAGGAAACAGGGGGCAGGAAGCACTGAAGCTTTCTTT.